These 18 T cell receptor beta chains were all obtained from the same sample, sequenced in a study of cytomegalovirus exposure and HLA in healthy donors. Researchers ran the PCR with 60 Vbeta and 13 Jbeta primers. This table comes from immunoSEQ multiplex PCR, and its TCRdb copy is limited to in-frame clones, with some not included. This repertoire includes over 100,000 clones. Material for sequencing was PBMCs. These receptors originate from a man aged 30 to 45 in good health and CMV-seronegative.

This sequence joins TRBV29-1 and TRBJ2-1, with 7 bases fitting TRBD2. Germline loops: CDR1 SQVTM, CDR2 ANQGSEA. The CDR3 runs to 11 residues. J gave up 11 bases and V 4 bases, and 5 bases lay outside the gene matches. The CDR3 DNA follows: TGCAGCGTTGTGGCTAGCGGACAGCAGTTCTTC. Encoded protein: CSVVASGQQFF.

This sequence joins TRBV5-8 and TRBJ2-7, with a tentative D call TRBD1 (5 bases). Trimming removed 2 bases at V and 3 bases at J, with 15 bases between. Germline CDR1 reads SGHTS; CDR2 reads YDEGEE. The CDR3 totals 15 residues. In nucleotides, the CDR3 is TGTGCCAGCAGCTTAGTTGCCGCAGGGTTCTACGAGCAGTACTTC. It specifies CASSLVAAGFYEQYF.

This sequence joins TRBV18 and TRBJ2-3, with 8 bases lining up with TRBD2. This CDR3 spans 15 amino acids. Trimming cost V 3 bases and J 1 base; bases outside gene matches: 3. Per the germline V gene, CDR1 is KGHSH and CDR2 is LQKENI. In DNA form, the CDR3 reads TGTGCCAGCTCACCGGACGGGGGGGGCACAGATACGCAGTATTTT. This translates into CASSPDGGGTDTQYF.

The CDR3 nucleotides are TGTGCCATCAGTAAGCTAAGACAGGGTGTAAACGGCTACACCTTC. Translating gives CAISKLRQGVNGYTF. This rearrangement joins TRBV10-3 to TRBJ1-2, with TRBD1 matching 7 bases. Germline lookup yields CDR1 ENHRY and CDR2 SYGVKD. Trimming took 5 bases from V and 8 from J; bases not matched to a gene: 14. This CDR3 comprises 15 residues.

This chain connects TRBV4-1 to TRBJ2-7; a weak D match, TRBD1 (5 bases). This CDR3 comprises 13 residues. Between the trimmed V and J ends, which lost 0 bases and 7 bases, there was a span of 10 bases. Germline values: CDR1 MGHRA, CDR2 YSYEKL. This CDR3 is CASSQDLGREQYF. CDR3 DNA sequence: TGCGCCAGCAGCCAAGATCTGGGGCGGGAGCAGTACTTC.

The chain recombines TRBV7-9 with TRBJ1-6, with 8 bases fitting TRBD1. J gave up 7 bases and V 5 bases, and 1 base lay outside the gene matches. This CDR3 has 13 residues. Looked up from germline, CDR1 is SEHNR and CDR2 is FQNEAQ (reference sequence). CDR3: CASSRQGNSPLHF. DNA for the CDR3: TGTGCCAGCAGCCGACAGGGGAATTCACCCCTCCACTTT. Combining the CDR3 with reference TRBV7-9 and TRBJ1-6 gives the whole variable domain DTGVSQNPRHKITKRGQNVTFRCDPISEHNRLYWYRQTLGQGPEFLTYFQNEAQLEKSRLLSDRFSAERPKGSFSTLEIQRTEQGDSAMYLCASSRQGNSPLHFGNGTRLTVT.

With regard to this clone: Other nucleotide sequences from this sample produce the same CDR3. The V and J genes are TRBV28 and TRBJ1-5, with 8 positions matching TRBD1. CDR3 length equals 15 residues. CDR1 is MDHEN and CDR2 is SYDVKM in the germline V gene. J gave up 2 bases and V 4 bases, and 4 bases lay outside the gene matches. The CDR3 coding sequence is TGTGCCAGCAGTTGGGCGACAGGGGGCAATCAGCCCCAGCATTTT. Its translation: CASSWATGGNQPQHF.

This rearrangement joins TRBV5-1 to TRBJ2-3; 11 bases map to TRBD2. Trimming at V came to 4 bases and at J to 4 bases, leaving 11 bases not matched to a gene. CDR1 and CDR2 from the germline V gene are SGHRS and YFSETQ. This CDR3 contains 17 residues. The chain's CDR3 is CASSLGTSGTPSDTQYF. The CDR3 bases are TGCGCCAGCAGCCTAGGGACTAGCGGCACACCCTCAGATACGCAGTATTTT.

Details on this clone: Other DNA sequences in the sample encode the same CDR3. The gene calls are TRBV4-1 and TRBJ2-7; maybe TRBD1 (5 bases). Trimming removed 1 base from V and 3 bases from J, with 13 bases in between. CDR3 size: 15 residues. CDR1 is MGHRA and CDR2 is YSYEKL in the germline V gene. CDR3 sequence: CASSQGQGEGYEQYF. DNA for the CDR3: TGCGCCAGCAGCCAAGGGCAGGGTGAAGGCTACGAGCAGTACTTC.

The chain employs TRBV18 and TRBJ1-2, with 12 bases matching TRBD1. CDR1 is KGHSH, CDR2 LQKENI, per germline. V was pared by 4 bases and J by 6 bases, with 3 bases of the junction left unmatched. There are 14 residues in the CDR3. CDR3: CASSLGTGGDGYTF. The CDR3, as DNA: TGTGCCAGCTCACTGGGGACAGGGGGCGATGGCTACACCTTC.

The V call is TRBV7-3, the J call TRBJ2-2, with 9 bases lining up with TRBD1. Germline CDR1 SGHTA, CDR2 FQGTGA. V lost 4 bases, J lost 1 base, and 1 base stayed unmatched. CDR3 length: 15 residues. CDR3 protein: CASSSGQGNTGELFF. The DNA of the CDR3 is TGTGCCAGCAGCTCGGGACAGGGGAACACCGGGGAGCTGTTTTTT.

The V and J genes are TRBV15 and TRBJ2-7; 9 bases are shared with TRBD1. The CDR3 spans 14 residues. Trimming cost V 6 bases and J 3 bases; bases outside gene matches: 6. The germline V gene has CDR1 LNHNV and CDR2 YYDKDF (reference sequence). CDR3 residues: CATRADRGDYEQYF. CDR3 DNA: TGTGCCACCAGGGCGGACAGGGGCGACTACGAGCAGTACTTC. The variable domain in full, with the rest retrieved from reference TRBV15 and TRBJ2-7, is DAMVIQNPRYQVTQFGKPVTLSCSQTLNHNVMYWYQQKSSQAPKLLFHYYDKDFNNEADTPDNFQSRRPNTSFCFLDIRSPGLGDTAMYLCATRADRGDYEQYFGPGTRLTVT.

V is TRBV6-1 and J is TRBJ2-7; the D is unclear. This CDR3 region has 14 residues. Trimming cost V 3 bases and J 0 bases, with 9 bases left between them. CDR1 is MNHNS and CDR2 is SASEGT in the germline V gene. CDR3 sequence: CASSESTYSYEQYF. CDR3 bases: TGTGCCAGCAGTGAGTCCACCTACTCCTACGAGCAGTACTTC.

The J gene is TRBJ1-1, the V gene TRBV18, with unresolved D. V lost 3 bases and J lost 3, with 8 bases in between. The CDR3 sequence is 13 residues long. Germline V gives CDR1 KGHSH, CDR2 LQKENI. The CDR3 protein is CASSPAEDTEAFF. The CDR3 nucleotides are TGTGCCAGCTCACCGGCAGAAGACACTGAAGCTTTCTTT.

The genes are TRBV19 and TRBJ1-3; 9 nucleotides match TRBD1. Germline CDR1 LNHDA, CDR2 SQIVND (reference sequence). This CDR3 comprises 16 residues. Trimming took 5 bases from V and 0 from J; bases not matched to a gene: 5. In DNA, the CDR3 is TGTGCCAGTAGTCCAGGACAGGGGTACTCTGGAAACACCATATATTTT. Its translation: CASSPGQGYSGNTIYF.

The chain is built from TRBV6-1 and TRBJ1-3; D not certain. Germline values: CDR1 MNHNS, CDR2 SASEGT. The CDR3 runs to 15 residues. Trimming cost V 10 bases and J 1 base, with 17 bases left between them. CDR3 bases: TGTGCCACCCGACGACTTACTATGTCTGGAAACACCATATATTTT. It specifies CATRRLTMSGNTIYF.

V and J are TRBV7-8 and TRBJ2-5, with D uncertain. The J call is uncertain, as TRBJ2-7 better fits the DNA end. The CDR3 has 13 residues. The germline CDR1 and CDR2 sequences are SGHVS and FQNEAQ. CDR3 sequence (DNA): TGTGCCAGCAGCTTGAGCATTGGTAGCGAGCAGTACTTC. Its protein product is CASSLSIGSEQYF.

The chain combines TRBV6-1 with TRBJ1-1; the match to TRBD1 covers 8 bases. The germline CDR1 and CDR2 sequences are MNHNS and SASEGT. This CDR3 is 16 amino acids long. V was clipped by 2 bases and J by 10 bases; unmatched bases: 15. The DNA for the CDR3 is TGTGCCAGCAGTGAACTTATTGGAACACAGGGGGAGATAGCTTTCTTT. Translation: CASSELIGTQGEIAFF.